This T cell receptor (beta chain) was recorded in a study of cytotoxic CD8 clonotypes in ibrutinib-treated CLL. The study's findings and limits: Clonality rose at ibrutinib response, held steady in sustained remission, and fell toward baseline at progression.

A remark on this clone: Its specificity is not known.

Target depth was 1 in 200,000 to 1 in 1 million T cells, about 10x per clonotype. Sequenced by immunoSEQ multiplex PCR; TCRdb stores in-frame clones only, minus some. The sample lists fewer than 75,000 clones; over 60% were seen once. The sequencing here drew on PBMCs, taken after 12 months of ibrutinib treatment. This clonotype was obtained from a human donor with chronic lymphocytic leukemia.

The CDR3 DNA sequence: TGTGCCAGCAGCGCTAGCGGGTCCTACGAGCAGTACTTC. This sequence encodes CASSASGSYEQYF. The chain uses TRBV9 and TRBJ2-7; 8 positions match TRBD2. Germline V gene data show CDR1 as SGDLS and CDR2 as YYNGEE. The CDR3 has 13 amino acids. J was trimmed by 1 base and V by 3 bases; bases with no gene match: 0.